This paragraph reports one TCR beta chain. Its binding antigen is unknown. Within one base of it there is no much larger clone, and no base qualities were kept. From the cysteine through the phenylalanine, the CDR3 covers 14 amino acids. Only the CDR3 portion is preserved as DNA: 42 bases, with reading frame beginning at the first base. CDR1 and CDR2 are drawn from the germline V gene: SQVTM, ANQGSEA. Trimming takes 7 bases off V and 0 bases off J; junction bases not matched to a gene: 6. This sample is part of a study of OX40 agonist ivuxolimab in advanced cancers. Context from the whole study: Ivuxolimab was a fully human IgG2 agonistic monoclonal antibody targeting the costimulatory receptor OX40 (CD134). The paper describes the monotherapy dose-escalation part (N of about 50 patients) of the phase I trial of ivuxolimab. Patients were allowed to have had prior anti-PD-1, anti-PD-L1 or anti-CTLA-4 therapy, and approximately 40% of the dose-escalation patients had been treated with checkpoint inhibitors. The dose-escalation cohort was about 87% male with a mean age of around 64 years, ranging from roughly 23 to 90. Peripheral TCRbeta sequencing aimed to test whether ivuxolimab altered TCR sequence diversity and caused clonal T-cell expansion. Intravenous ivuxolimab was administered to patients every 2 weeks at six dose levels: 0.01, 0.1, 0.3, 1.5, 3 and 10 mg/kg. Partial responses occurred in three dose-escalation patients: two with cutaneous melanoma and one with hepatocellular carcinoma. Among the 52 dose-escalation patients, about 20 had hepatocellular carcinoma, around 15 melanoma, 9 renal cell carcinoma and 9 head and neck cancer. On the study overall, not on this receptor specifically: Low levels of normalized T-cell clonal expansion were also seen in some patients who did not respond. After ivuxolimab, more expanded clones were found on average in CD8+ T cells than in CD4+ T cells. At doses of 0.1 to 3.0 mg/kg, clonal expansion of both CD4+ and CD8+ blood T cells was observed from baseline to week 6. In the 0.1-3.0 mg/kg groups, partial responders had among the lowest normalized peripheral clonal expansion, particularly in CD8+ T cells. The antigen specificity of the peripheral T cells that underwent clonal expansion was not determined.

Genomic DNA was extracted from sorted cells for sequencing of the TCRbeta CDR3 region. TCRbeta CDR3 regions were sequenced using the immunoSEQ Assay. TCRdb carries this immuneACCESS record with in-frame sequences only. Its versions omit some clonotypes, under half of them owing to an unresolved V gene in the studies checked, with the rest unexplained. The sample table shows tens of thousands of clones, and around 94% are seen once. The ten top clones hold 15% to 17% of the sample. The trial excluded patients who had a history of autoimmune disease or were on systemic immunosuppression. In every dose cohort, peripheral blood was drawn for TCR sequencing at baseline, cycle 4 day 1, and cycle 7 day 1. Samples were obtained from an open-label, multicenter, first-in-human phase I dose-escalation trial of ivuxolimab. Adults with locally advanced or metastatic melanoma, renal cell, hepatocellular, or head and neck squamous cell carcinoma were enrolled in the trial. Before TCR sequencing, CD4+ and CD8+ T cells were separately sorted from peripheral blood.

The sequence came from an adult with an advanced solid tumor such as melanoma, head and neck, liver or kidney cancer. The chain couples TRBV29-1 to TRBJ2-7; a stretch of 10 junction bases matches TRBD1. The sequencing here drew on CD4+ or CD8+ T cells sorted from blood, taken in a trial of the OX40 agonist ivuxolimab. The CDR3 in this case is CSASGQGTSYEQYF. In nucleotide form, the sequence is TGCAGCGCCTCGGGACAGGGGACCTCCTACGAGCAGTACTTC.